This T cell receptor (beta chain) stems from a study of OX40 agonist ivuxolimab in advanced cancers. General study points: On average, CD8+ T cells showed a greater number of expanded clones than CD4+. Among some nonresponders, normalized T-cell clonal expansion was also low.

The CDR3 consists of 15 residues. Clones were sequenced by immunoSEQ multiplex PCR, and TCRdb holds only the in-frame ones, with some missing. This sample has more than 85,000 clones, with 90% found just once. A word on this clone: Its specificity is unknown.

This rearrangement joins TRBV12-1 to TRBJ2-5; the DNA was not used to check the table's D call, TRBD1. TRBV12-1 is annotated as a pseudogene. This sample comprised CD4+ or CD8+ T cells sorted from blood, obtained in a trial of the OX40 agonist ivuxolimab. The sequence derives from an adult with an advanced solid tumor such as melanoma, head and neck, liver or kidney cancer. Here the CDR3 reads CASSPTGTGEGTQYF. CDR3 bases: TGTGCCAGCAGCCCGACCGGGACAGGGGAAGGGACCCAGTACTTC.